One TCR beta chain is described in this entry. No antigen is known for it. With 0 bases removed from V and 5 bases from J, the gap between germline ends came to 11 bases. Germline assignment: CDR1 LGHNA and CDR2 YNFKEQ. The CDR3 extends over 15 amino acids. These data originate in a study of T cell responses to AZD1222 COVID-19 vaccine. Overall study context: Second-dose intervals near 4 or 12 weeks were combined.

Assay used: immunoSEQ multiplex PCR; TCRdb lists only in-frame clones, some missing. The sample records about 180,000 clones, around 88% being singletons. Whole-study findings and limits: Repertoire collection took place solely once the T cell response had peaked. Nearly half of spike-specific TCRs reportedly target unmutated variant regions. The donors showed a predominance of white British ancestry and of females, with possible underestimation of clonal diversity.

This receptor was obtained from an adult in good health. Sample: peripheral blood, taken on day 0 of AZD1222 vaccination. The chain uses TRBV4-2 and TRBJ1-5; TRBD1 is a possible D gene (5 bases). The CDR3 DNA reads TGTGCCAGCAGCCAAGATTACAGGAAGGATCAGCCCCAGCATTTT. This encodes CASSQDYRKDQPQHF.